These 13 T cell receptor beta chains share one sample of origin, sequenced in a study of STAT3 mutations in large granular lymphocyte leukemia. Clones were sequenced by immunoSEQ multiplex PCR, and TCRdb holds only the in-frame ones, with some missing. The profile shows about 19,000 clones, around 93% of them singletons. General study findings and limits: Every T-cell large granular lymphocyte leukemia patient had at least one immunodominant TCR beta clonotype.

Their antigens are not known. The source material was peripheral blood mononuclear cells. The receptors here all came from a man between 60 and 75 years old with T-cell large granular lymphocyte leukemia. Some clones in this sample may be carry-over from other donors' samples.

As regards this clone: At the DNA level, this CDR3 is encoded by other sequences in the same sample as well. The chain combines TRBV7-2 with TRBJ1-2; 7 positions match TRBD1. Losses at the gene ends were 5 bases for V and 8 bases for J; bases not matched to a gene: 8. The CDR3 spans 13 residues. Germline values: CDR1 SGHTA, CDR2 FQGNSA. CDR3 amino acids: CASSPDRVGGYTF. The DNA for the CDR3 is TGTGCCAGCAGCCCTGACAGGGTCGGCGGCTACACCTTC.

This clone was observed a few times. V is TRBV30 and J is TRBJ2-5; D is possibly TRBD2 (6 bases). Germline V gene data show CDR1 as GTSNPN and CDR2 as SVGIG (reference sequence). This CDR3 is built from 13 residues. V shed 6 bases and J shed 1 base, with 12 bases lying between them. The chain's CDR3 is CACTGVLQETQYF. DNA for the CDR3: TGTGCCTGCACGGGGGTACTCCAAGAGACCCAGTACTTC.

This sequence joins TRBV6-6 and TRBJ2-7; 8 bases map to TRBD1. With 2 bases clipped from V and 5 bases from J, the junction kept 5 bases outside the gene matches. There are 14 residues in the CDR3. Germline V gives CDR1 MNHNY, CDR2 SVGAGI (reference sequence). CDR3 nucleotide sequence: TGTGCCAGCAGTTACCCGGACAGGGCCAACGAGCAGTACTTC. Its protein product is CASSYPDRANEQYF.

The chain uses TRBV6-5 and TRBJ1-1; a possible D gene is TRBD1 (5 bases). The CDR3 has 14 residues. Germline lookup yields CDR1 MNHEY and CDR2 SVGAGI. V lost 4 bases and J 2 bases, leaving 11 bases between the germline ends. The CDR3 here is CASSFARANTEAFF. In DNA form, the CDR3 reads TGTGCCAGCAGTTTTGCCAGGGCTAACACTGAAGCTTTCTTT.

The rearrangement joins TRBV6-5 to TRBJ2-7, with 7 bases aligning to TRBD2. Germline CDR1 and CDR2: MNHEY and SVGAGI. The CDR3 has 12 residues. Trimming removed 7 bases from V and 4 bases from J; junction bases left unmatched: 4. The CDR3 here is CASKSGEYEQYF. CDR3 nucleotide sequence: TGTGCCAGCAAAAGCGGGGAGTACGAGCAGTACTTC.

V gene TRBV9 combines with J gene TRBJ2-1, with D possibly TRBD1 on 6 matching bases. Trimming pared 2 bases from V and 7 bases from J, leaving 13 bases between. The V gene's germline CDR1 is SGDLS and CDR2 YYNGEE. The CDR3 runs 14 residues. CDR3 DNA: TGTGCCAGCAGCGTCGTGACTCAGGGGAATGAGCAGTTCTTC. Translated, it gives CASSVVTQGNEQFF.

This clone appeared a single time. V gene TRBV20-1 combines with J gene TRBJ1-1, with D uncertain. Germline V gene data show CDR1 as DFQATT and CDR2 as SNEGSKA (reference sequence). This CDR3 region has 11 residues. The V end was cut by 0 bases, the J end by 1 base, with 0 bases between. The CDR3 DNA reads as TGCAGTGCTAGAGAGAACACTGAAGCTTTCTTT. This sequence encodes CSARENTEAFF.

J is TRBJ2-4 and V is TRBV25-1; the D is unclear. V lost 4 bases and J lost 9, with 10 bases in between. This CDR3 contains 12 residues. From germline, CDR1 is MGHDK and CDR2 SYGVNS. CDR3 region: CASSATGGIQYF. The DNA for the CDR3 is TGTGCCAGCAGTGCCACCGGCGGCATTCAGTACTTC.

The chain carries TRBV30 and TRBJ2-5; TRBD1 matches at 7 bases. There are 14 residues in the CDR3. V was pared by 5 bases and J by 4 bases, with 10 bases of the junction left unmatched. CDR1 is GTSNPN, CDR2 SVGIG, per germline (reference sequence). The CDR3 loop reads CAWSPTGTGETQYF. The CDR3 coding sequence is TGTGCCTGGTCACCGACAGGGACGGGAGAGACCCAGTACTTC.

The chain employs TRBV5-1 and TRBJ2-7; 7 positions agree with TRBD2. With V trimmed by 0 bases and J by 4 bases, 4 bases remained unmatched. In germline, CDR1 is SGHRS, CDR2 YFSETQ. The CDR3 has 14 residues. The CDR3 sequence: CASSLVQGGYEQYF. The CDR3 DNA is TGCGCCAGCAGCTTGGTGCAGGGAGGGTACGAGCAGTACTTC.

The chain links TRBV5-4 to TRBJ2-5; tentative D call: TRBD2 (5 bases). The V end lost 3 bases, the J end lost 5 bases, and 11 bases lay between the germline ends. Germline-derived CDR1 and CDR2 are SGHNT and YYREEE (reference sequence). The CDR3 spans 13 residues. The CDR3 reads CASSYEGRETQYF. As DNA, the CDR3 is TGTGCCAGCAGCTATGAGGGTAGGGAGACCCAGTACTTC.

The chain links TRBV13 to TRBJ2-7, with D tentatively TRBD1 (6 bases). Germline V gene data show CDR1 as PRHDT and CDR2 as FYEKMQ (reference sequence). V lost 5 bases, J lost 2 bases, and 19 bases lay in between. The CDR3 contains 16 residues. CDR3 bases: TGTGCCAGCAGCAGCAGACGGACAGCATATACCTACGAGCAGTACTTC. Protein product: CASSSRRTAYTYEQYF.

The chain uses TRBV7-8 and TRBJ2-7; D remains ambiguous. V dropped 4 bases and J dropped 5 bases, with 15 bases sitting between them. The CDR3 loop spans 14 amino acids. Germline CDR1 reads SGHVS; CDR2 reads FQNEAQ. This CDR3 reads CASSSRTDLHEQYF. Written as DNA, the CDR3 is TGTGCCAGCAGCTCCAGGACGGATTTGCACGAGCAGTACTTC.